The clone carrying this T cell receptor (beta chain) turned up a few times. Its specificity is not known. V lost 2 bases and J 2 bases, leaving 15 bases between the germline ends. The germline gives CDR1 SGHTA, CDR2 FQGNSA. This CDR3 is built from 17 residues. Patients showing uncontrolled infection, other autoimmune disease, pregnancy or lactation were ineligible. Clinical symptoms, serum thyroxine, TRAb, thyroid ultrasound and orbital computed tomography informed diagnoses. The data are from a study of T cells in Graves' hyperthyroidism and ophthalmopathy. Overall study findings and caveats: In the blood, most expanded thyroid clonotypes above 0.001 appeared as well. Before onset, ophthalmopathy was predicted by the model a median roughly 6.8 months earlier.

TCR beta CDR3 sequences were amplified from RNA transcripts. Primed by the HTBI set, a first-round RT-PCR was run on the TCR CDR3. TCRdb itself ran the multiplex PCR reads through MiXCR, one entry per CDR3 protein. The table records about 700,000 distinct CDR3 sequences, 45% of them present only once. Specimen: peripheral blood or thyroid tissue (not recorded which). This sequence was found in an adult man with Graves' disease, either hyperthyroidism or ophthalmopathy (not recorded which). The chain employs TRBV7-2 and TRBJ2-2; weak D call: TRBD1 (6 bases). This CDR3 is CASSLISFRGNTGELFF. CDR3 coding DNA: TGTGCCAGCAGCTTAATATCGTTCAGGGGTAACACCGGGGAGCTGTTTTTT.